The text below deals with one T cell receptor beta chain. This record belongs to a study of technical replicates of blood from a handful of donors. Produced via immunoSEQ multiplex PCR; TCRdb's table is partial and in-frame only. The repertoire includes about 98,000 clones, around 95% of them detected once, and over 0.2% sits in the top ten. With V trimmed by 8 bases and J by 6 bases, 9 bases remained unmatched. Per germline, CDR1 ENHRY and CDR2 SYGVKD. The CDR3 has 14 residues. This chain connects TRBV10-3 to TRBJ2-7, with 11 bases aligning to TRBD2. The TCR comes from a human donor in good health. Sequencing used T cells isolated from PBMCs. CDR3 in DNA: TGTGCCATCTCTCTAGCGGGAGGCTTTGGCGAGCAGTACTTC. This encodes CAISLAGGFGEQYF.